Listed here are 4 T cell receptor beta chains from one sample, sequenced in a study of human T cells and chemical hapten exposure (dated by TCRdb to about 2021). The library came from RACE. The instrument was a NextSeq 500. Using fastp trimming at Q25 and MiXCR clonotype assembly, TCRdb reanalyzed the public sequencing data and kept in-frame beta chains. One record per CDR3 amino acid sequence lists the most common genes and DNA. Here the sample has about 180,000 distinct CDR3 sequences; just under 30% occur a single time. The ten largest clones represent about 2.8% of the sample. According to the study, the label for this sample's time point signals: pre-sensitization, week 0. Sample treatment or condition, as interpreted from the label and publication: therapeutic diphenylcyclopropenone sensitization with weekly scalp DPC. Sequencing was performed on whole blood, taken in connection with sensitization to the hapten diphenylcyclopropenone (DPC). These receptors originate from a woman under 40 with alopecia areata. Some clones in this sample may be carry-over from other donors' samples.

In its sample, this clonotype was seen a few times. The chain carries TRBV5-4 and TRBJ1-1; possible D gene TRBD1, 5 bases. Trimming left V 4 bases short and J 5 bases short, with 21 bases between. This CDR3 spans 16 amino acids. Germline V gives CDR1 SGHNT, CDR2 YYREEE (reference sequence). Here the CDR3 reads CASSRETVGVGTEAFF. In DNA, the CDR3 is TGTGCCAGCAGCCGGGAAACGGTGGGGGTTGGGACTGAAGCTTTCTTT.

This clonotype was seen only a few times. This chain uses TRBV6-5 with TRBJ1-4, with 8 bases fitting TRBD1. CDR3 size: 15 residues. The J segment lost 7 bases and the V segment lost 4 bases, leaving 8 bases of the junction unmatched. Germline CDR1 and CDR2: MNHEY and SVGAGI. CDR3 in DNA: TGTGCCAGCAGTTTGACAGGGGAAGCCCCTGAAAAACTGTTTTTT. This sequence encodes CASSLTGEAPEKLFF.

CDR3 coding DNA: TGTGCCAGCAGCGCTGAAGGGACAGCCCTTTCGGGTCACCCCCTCCACTTT. Encoded protein: CASSAEGTALSGHPLHF. The V gene is TRBV7-2, the J gene TRBJ1-6, with 7 bases fitting TRBD1. V dropped 5 bases and J dropped 13; count of bases not matched to a gene: 20. The germline gives CDR1 SGHTA, CDR2 FQGNSA. The CDR3 covers 17 residues.

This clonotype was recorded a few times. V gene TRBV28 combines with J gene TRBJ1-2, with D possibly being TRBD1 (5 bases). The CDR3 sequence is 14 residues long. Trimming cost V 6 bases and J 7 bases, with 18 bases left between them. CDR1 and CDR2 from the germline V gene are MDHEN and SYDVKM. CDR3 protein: CASRPPGGSVGYTF. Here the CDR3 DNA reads TGTGCCAGCAGGCCACCCGGGGGGTCGGTTGGCTACACCTTC.